This TCR beta chain is from a study of vaccination and CD4 T cells after COVID-19. Study context: The post-vaccine samples came a median 72 days after dose two (range 14 to 241). The study, taken as a whole, reports: From a median of roughly 20 to 40, SARS-CoV-2-reactive clonotypes increased, though not significantly. Within the convalescent patients, a median about 90% of the SARS-CoV-2-reactive clones were ones that appeared only post-vaccination.

An Oncomine TCR Beta short-read assay was used to sequence the DNA from cultured CD4+ T cells. TCRdb reanalysed the PCR reads using MiXCR and keeps one entry per CDR3 protein. The sample consists of some 11,000 distinct CDR3 sequences, around 32% of them appearing once. This clonotype was observed a few times. Its specificity is not known. Sample treatment: approximately 11-day PBMC culture with coronavirus spike peptide pools or control peptides (ViraFEST assay). Fresh IL-2 medium was used to replace half of the medium on days 3 and 7. The CDR3 sequence is 15 residues long. After removal of 6 bases from V and 5 bases from J, the junction contained 12 bases not matched to a gene. Germline-derived CDR1 and CDR2 are DFQATT and SNEGSKA (reference sequence).

This specimen was CD4+ T cells from blood, cultured in vitro, taken before SARS-CoV-2 vaccination. The chain has TRBV20-1 and TRBJ1-1; 10 bases agree with TRBD1. The receptor's source is a human donor who received a COVID-19 vaccine. The CDR3 DNA sequence: TGCAGTGCCTCCCCCCACCGGACAGGGGGGACTGAAGCTTTCTTT. Protein: CSASPHRTGGTEAFF.